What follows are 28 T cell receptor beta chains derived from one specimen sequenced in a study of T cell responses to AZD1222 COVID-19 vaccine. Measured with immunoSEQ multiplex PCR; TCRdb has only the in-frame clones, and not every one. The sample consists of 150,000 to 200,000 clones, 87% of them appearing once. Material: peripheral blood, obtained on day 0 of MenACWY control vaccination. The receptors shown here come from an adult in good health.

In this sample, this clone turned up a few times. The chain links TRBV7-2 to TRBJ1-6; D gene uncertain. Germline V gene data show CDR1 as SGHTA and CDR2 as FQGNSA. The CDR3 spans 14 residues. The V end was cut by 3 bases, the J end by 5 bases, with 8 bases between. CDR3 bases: TGTGCCAGCAGCTTTGGGAGTAATAATTCACCCCTCCACTTT. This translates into CASSFGSNNSPLHF.

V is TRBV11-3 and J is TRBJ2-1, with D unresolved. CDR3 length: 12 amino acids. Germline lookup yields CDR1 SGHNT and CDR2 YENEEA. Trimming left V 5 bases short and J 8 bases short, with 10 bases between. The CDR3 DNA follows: TGTGCCAGCAGCCAGGATGGATATGAGCAGTTCTTC. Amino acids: CASSQDGYEQFF.

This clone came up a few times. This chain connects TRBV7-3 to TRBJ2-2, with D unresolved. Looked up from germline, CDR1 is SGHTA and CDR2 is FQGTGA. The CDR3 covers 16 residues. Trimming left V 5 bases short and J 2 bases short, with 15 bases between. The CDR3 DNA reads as TGTGCCAGCAGCCGAAACTCGGGTGTTAACACCGGGGAGCTGTTTTTT. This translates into CASSRNSGVNTGELFF.

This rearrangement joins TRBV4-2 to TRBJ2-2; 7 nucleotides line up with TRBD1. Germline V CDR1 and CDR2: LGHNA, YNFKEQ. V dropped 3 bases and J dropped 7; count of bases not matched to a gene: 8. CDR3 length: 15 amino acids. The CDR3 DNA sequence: TGTGCCAGCAGCCACTTGACAGGGATAGGCGGGGAGCTGTTTTTT. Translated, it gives CASSHLTGIGGELFF.

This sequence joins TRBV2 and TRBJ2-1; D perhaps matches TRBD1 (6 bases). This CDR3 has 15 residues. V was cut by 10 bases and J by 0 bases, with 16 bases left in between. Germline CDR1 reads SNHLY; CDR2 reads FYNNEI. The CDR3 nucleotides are TGTGCCACAACGACGGACAGAAACTCCTACAATGAGCAGTTCTTC. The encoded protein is CATTTDRNSYNEQFF.

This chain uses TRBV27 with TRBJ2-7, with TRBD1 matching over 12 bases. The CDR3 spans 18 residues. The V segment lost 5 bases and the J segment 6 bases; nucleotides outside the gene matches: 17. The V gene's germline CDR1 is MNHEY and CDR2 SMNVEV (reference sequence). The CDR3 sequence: CASSPSAATGQGAFEQYF. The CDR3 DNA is TGTGCCAGCAGTCCTTCAGCGGCAACGGGACAGGGGGCCTTCGAGCAGTACTTC.

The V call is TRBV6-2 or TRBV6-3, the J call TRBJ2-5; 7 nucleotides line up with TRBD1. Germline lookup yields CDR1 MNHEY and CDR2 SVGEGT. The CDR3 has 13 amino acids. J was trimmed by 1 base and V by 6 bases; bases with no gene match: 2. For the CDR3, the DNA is TGTGCCAGCAGCTGGGACAGCCAAGAGACCCAGTACTTC. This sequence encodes CASSWDSQETQYF.

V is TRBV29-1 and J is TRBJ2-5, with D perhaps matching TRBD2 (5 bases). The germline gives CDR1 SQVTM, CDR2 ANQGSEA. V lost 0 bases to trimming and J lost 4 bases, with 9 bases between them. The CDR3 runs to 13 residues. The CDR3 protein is CSVEDPGSETQYF. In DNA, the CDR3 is TGCAGCGTTGAAGATCCGGGGTCAGAGACCCAGTACTTC.

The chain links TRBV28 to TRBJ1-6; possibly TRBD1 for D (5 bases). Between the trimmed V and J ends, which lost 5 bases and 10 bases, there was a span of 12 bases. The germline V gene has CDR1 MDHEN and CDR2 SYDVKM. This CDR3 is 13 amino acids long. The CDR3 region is CASSSRVESPLHF. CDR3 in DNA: TGTGCCAGCAGTAGCAGGGTAGAATCACCCCTCCACTTT.

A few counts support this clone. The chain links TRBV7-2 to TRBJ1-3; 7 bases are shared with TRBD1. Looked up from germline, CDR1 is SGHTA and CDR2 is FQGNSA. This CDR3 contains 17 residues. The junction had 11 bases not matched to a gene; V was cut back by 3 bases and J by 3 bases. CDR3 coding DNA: TGTGCCAGCAGCTTTAGAGGGGGCAGTTCGGGTGGAAACACCATATATTTT. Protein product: CASSFRGGSSGGNTIYF. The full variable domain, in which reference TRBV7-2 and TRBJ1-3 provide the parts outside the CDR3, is GAGVSQSPSNKVTEKGKDVELRCDPISGHTALYWYRQSLGQGLEFLIYFQGNSAPDKSGLPSDRFSAERTGGSVSTLTIQRTQQEDSAVYLCASSFRGGSSGGNTIYFGEGSWLTVV.

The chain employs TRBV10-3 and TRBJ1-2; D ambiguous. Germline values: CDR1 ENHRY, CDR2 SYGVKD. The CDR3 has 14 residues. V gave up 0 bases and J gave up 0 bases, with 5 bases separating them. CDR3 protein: CAISESGTNYGYTF. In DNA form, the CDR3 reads TGTGCCATCAGTGAGTCGGGGACTAACTATGGCTACACCTTC.

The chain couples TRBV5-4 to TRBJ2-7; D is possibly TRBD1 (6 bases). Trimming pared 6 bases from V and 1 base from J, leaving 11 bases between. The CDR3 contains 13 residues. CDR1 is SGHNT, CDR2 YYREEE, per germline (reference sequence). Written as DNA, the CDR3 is TGTGCCAGCACCCCGGACAGATCCTACGAGCAGTACTTC. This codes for CASTPDRSYEQYF.

The CDR3 DNA is TGTGCCAGCTCACCACCATCAAGCAATCAGCCCCAGCATTTT. Translated: CASSPPSSNQPQHF. This chain joins TRBV18 and TRBJ1-5; D is unclear. This CDR3 has 14 amino acids. CDR1 and CDR2 from the germline V gene are KGHSH and LQKENI. Trimming took off 0 bases at V and 1 base at J, with 4 bases between the two ends.

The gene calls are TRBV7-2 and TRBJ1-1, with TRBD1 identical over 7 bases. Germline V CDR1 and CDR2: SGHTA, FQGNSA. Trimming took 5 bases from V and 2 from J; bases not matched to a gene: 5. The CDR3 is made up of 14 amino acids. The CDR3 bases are TGTGCCAGCAGCCCGGGACAGATTAACACTGAAGCTTTCTTT. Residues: CASSPGQINTEAFF.

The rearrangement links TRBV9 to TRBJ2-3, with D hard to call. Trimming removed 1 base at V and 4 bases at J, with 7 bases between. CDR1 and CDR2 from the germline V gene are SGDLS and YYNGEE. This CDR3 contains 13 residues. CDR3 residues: CASSVIFSDTQYF. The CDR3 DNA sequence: TGTGCCAGCAGCGTAATTTTTTCAGATACGCAGTATTTT. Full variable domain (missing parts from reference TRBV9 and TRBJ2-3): DSGVTQTPKHLITATGQRVTLRCSPRSGDLSVYWYQQSLDQGLQFLIQYYNGEERAKGNILERFSAQQFPDLHSELNLSSLELGDSALYFCASSVIFSDTQYFGPGTRLTVL.

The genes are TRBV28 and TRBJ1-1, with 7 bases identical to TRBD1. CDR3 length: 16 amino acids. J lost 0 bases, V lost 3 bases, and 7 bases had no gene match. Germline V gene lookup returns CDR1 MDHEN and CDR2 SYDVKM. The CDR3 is CASSFLNRGMNTEAFF. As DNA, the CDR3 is TGTGCCAGCAGTTTCTTGAACAGGGGTATGAACACTGAAGCTTTCTTT.

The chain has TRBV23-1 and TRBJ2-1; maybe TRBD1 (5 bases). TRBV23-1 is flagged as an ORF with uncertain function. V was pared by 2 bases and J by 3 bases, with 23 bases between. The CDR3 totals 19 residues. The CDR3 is CASSQRGPSGRVIYNEQFF. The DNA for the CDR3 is TGCGCCAGCAGTCAAAGGGGCCCCTCGGGCCGCGTAATCTACAATGAGCAGTTCTTC.

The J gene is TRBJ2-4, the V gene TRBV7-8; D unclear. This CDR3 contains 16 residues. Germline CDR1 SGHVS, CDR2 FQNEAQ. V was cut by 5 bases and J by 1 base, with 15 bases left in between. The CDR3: CASSPLRAEAKNIQYF. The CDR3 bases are TGTGCCAGCAGCCCCCTCCGAGCAGAGGCCAAAAACATTCAGTACTTC.

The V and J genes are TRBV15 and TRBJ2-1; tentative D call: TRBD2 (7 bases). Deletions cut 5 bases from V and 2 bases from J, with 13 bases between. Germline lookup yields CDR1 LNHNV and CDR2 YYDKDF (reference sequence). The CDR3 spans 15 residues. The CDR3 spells CATSEGGGPYNEQFF. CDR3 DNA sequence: TGTGCCACCAGCGAGGGCGGGGGCCCCTACAATGAGCAGTTCTTC.

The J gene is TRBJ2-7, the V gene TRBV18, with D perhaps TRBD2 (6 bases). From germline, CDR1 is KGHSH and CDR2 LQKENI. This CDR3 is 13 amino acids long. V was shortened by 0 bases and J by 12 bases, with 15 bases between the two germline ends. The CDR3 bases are TGTGCCAGCTCACCACCAACCGGGGGAACCCCGTACTTC. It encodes CASSPPTGGTPYF.

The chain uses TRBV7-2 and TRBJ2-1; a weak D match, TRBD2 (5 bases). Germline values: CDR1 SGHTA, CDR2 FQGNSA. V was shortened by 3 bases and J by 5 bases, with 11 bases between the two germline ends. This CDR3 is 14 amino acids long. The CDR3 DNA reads TGTGCCAGCAGCTTGGCTAGCTGGAACAATGAGCAGTTCTTC. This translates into CASSLASWNNEQFF.

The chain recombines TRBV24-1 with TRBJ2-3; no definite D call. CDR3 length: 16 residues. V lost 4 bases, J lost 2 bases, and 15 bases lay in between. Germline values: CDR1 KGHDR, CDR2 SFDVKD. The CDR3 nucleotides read TGTGCCACCAGTGACCTAGGACGAGGCAACACAGATACGCAGTATTTT. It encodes CATSDLGRGNTDTQYF.

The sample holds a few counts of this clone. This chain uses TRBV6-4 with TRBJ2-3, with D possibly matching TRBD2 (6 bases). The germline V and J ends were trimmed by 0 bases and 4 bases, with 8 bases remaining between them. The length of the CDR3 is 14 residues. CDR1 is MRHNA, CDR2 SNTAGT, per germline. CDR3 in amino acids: CASSDSRESDTQYF. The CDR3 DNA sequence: TGTGCCAGCAGTGACTCCCGGGAGTCAGATACGCAGTATTTT.

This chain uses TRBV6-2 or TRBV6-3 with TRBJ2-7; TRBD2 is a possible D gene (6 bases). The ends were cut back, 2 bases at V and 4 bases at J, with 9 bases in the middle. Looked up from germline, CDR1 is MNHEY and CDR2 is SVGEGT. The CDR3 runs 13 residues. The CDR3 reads CASSYRRGYEQYF. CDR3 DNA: TGTGCCAGCAGTTACAGGCGGGGATACGAGCAGTACTTC.

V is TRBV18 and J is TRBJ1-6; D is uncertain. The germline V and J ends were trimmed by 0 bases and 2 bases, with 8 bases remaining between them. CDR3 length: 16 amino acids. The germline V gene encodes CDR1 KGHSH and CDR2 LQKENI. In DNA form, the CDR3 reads TGTGCCAGCTCACCACCCATCGGAACCTATAATTCACCCCTCCACTTT. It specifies CASSPPIGTYNSPLHF.

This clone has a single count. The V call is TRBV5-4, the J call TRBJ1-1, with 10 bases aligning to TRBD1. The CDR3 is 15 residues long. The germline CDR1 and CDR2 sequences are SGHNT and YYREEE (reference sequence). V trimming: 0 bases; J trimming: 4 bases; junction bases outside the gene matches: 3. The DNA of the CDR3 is TGTGCCAGCAGCTTGGTGGGACAGGGGTTCACTGAAGCTTTCTTT. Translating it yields CASSLVGQGFTEAFF.

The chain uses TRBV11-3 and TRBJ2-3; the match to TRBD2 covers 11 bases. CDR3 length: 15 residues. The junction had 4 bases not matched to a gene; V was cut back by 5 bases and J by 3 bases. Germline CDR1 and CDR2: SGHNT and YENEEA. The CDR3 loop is CASSRGTSGTDTQYF. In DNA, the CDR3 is TGTGCCAGCAGCCGAGGGACTAGCGGTACAGATACGCAGTATTTT.

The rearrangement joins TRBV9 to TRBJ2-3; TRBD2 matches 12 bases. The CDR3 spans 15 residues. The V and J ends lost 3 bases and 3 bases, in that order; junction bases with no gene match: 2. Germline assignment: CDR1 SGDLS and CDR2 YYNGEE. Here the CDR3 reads CASSGTSGTTDTQYF. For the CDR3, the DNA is TGTGCCAGCAGCGGGACTAGCGGGACGACAGATACGCAGTATTTT. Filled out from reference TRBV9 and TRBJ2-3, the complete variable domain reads DSGVTQTPKHLITATGQRVTLRCSPRSGDLSVYWYQQSLDQGLQFLIQYYNGEERAKGNILERFSAQQFPDLHSELNLSSLELGDSALYFCASSGTSGTTDTQYFGPGTRLTVL.